Included here is one TCR beta chain sequence, with context. Germline trimming cut 8 bases from V and 5 bases from J; bases unmatched to any gene: 6. The CDR3 has 13 residues. These data originate in a study of blood T cell repertoires in COVID-19. As for the study in general: PBMCs, B-cell-depleted T cells, or T cells provided the cDNA or gDNA that made up the material.

TCRdb's copy holds only in-frame clones and misses some; the assay was immunoSEQ multiplex PCR. The table has approximately 160,000 clones, about 83% seen once. This chain joins TRBV12-3 or TRBV12-4 and TRBJ1-2; TRBD1 agrees at 9 bases. This receptor was obtained from a man aged 55-75 years with acute or convalescent COVID-19. Material: peripheral blood. CDR3 DNA sequence: TGTGCCAGCCGAGACGGACAGGGGTATGGCTACACCTTC. Its protein is CASRDGQGYGYTF.